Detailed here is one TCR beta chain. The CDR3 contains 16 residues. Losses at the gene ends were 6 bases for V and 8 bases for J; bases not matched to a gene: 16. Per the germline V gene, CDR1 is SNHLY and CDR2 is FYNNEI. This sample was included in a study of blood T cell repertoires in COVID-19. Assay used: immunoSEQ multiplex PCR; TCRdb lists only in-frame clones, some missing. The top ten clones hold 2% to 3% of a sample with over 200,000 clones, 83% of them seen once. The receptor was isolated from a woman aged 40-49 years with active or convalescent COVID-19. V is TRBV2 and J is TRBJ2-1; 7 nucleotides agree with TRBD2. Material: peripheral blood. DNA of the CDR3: TGTGCCAGCAGGGGGGGGAGGAGTTATAGTGCCGATGAGCAGTTCTTC. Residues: CASRGGRSYSADEQFF.